This T cell receptor (beta chain) was sequenced for a study of T-cell reconstitution after alpha-beta-depleted transplantation in children. Study observations and caveats: As was reported, about two months after transplant, alpha-beta T cells came from several hundred expanded graft clones. The main origin of T-cell counts and diversity one year after transplant was newly produced T cells. Surviving recipient T cells and thymic progenitors accounted for the high day-60 TCRbeta diversity observed in some patients.

This CDR3 has 13 residues. Per germline, CDR1 SGHTA and CDR2 FQGTGA. The V gene lost 4 bases and the J gene lost 7 bases, with 10 bases spanning the gap. The authors prepared the TCRbeta library with unique molecular identifiers. Via MiXCR, TCRdb re-called the PCR reads, giving one row per CDR3 protein. The sample has 600,000 to 700,000 distinct CDR3 sequences; around 13% are singletons. This clonotype was detected only a few times. Its antigen remains unknown. Sequenced here: PBMCs, sampled before TCRalphabeta/CD19-depleted stem cell transplant. The source is a girl aged 2-9 years with congenital amegakaryocytic thrombocytopenia, due to receive a stem cell transplant. J is TRBJ2-2 and V is TRBV7-3, with D uncertain. CDR3 amino acids: CASSSTLIGELFF. The CDR3, as DNA: TGTGCCAGCAGCTCGACGTTGATCGGGGAGCTGTTTTTT. The full variable domain, with the rest looked up from reference TRBV7-3 and TRBJ2-2, is GAGVSQTPSNKVTEKGKYVELRCDPISGHTALYWYRQSLGQGPEFLIYFQGTGAADDSGLPNDRFFAVRPEGSVSTLKIQRTERGDSAVYLCASSSTLIGELFFGEGSRLTVL.